The 25 T cell receptor beta chains given below trace back to one sample, sequenced in a study of Ad26.COV2.S vaccination and SARS-CoV-2 variants. Treatment meaning: some 20 received Ad26.COV2.S at low or high dose, single or two shots; roughly five received placebo; per-sample allocation not given. Samples analyzed were those drawn on day 63 after the first vaccine or placebo injection. TCRdb's copy holds only in-frame clones and misses some; the assay was immunoSEQ multiplex PCR. In the table there are about 350,000 clones, about 88% of which are singletons. The material sequenced was peripheral blood, taken in a trial of Ad26.COV2.S vaccine versus placebo. These receptor sequences come from a person between 18 and 60 years old who received the Ad26.COV2.S COVID-19 vaccine or a placebo.

The chain employs TRBV6-4 and TRBJ2-1; D is ambiguous. The CDR3 extends over 15 amino acids. Germline V lookup: CDR1 MRHNA, CDR2 SNTAGT. The V end was cut by 6 bases, the J end by 4 bases, with 16 bases between. The CDR3 coding sequence is TGTGCCAGCAGAGCAAGTCGTCAGGAGTACAATGAGCAGTTCTTC. Translated: CASRASRQEYNEQFF.

This clone came up a few times. The rearrangement links TRBV4-1 to TRBJ2-7; possibly TRBD1 for D (6 bases). Trimming pared 5 bases from V and 6 bases from J, leaving 17 bases between. Per the germline V gene, CDR1 is MGHRA and CDR2 is YSYEKL. This CDR3 comprises 14 residues. Here the CDR3 DNA reads TGCGCCAGCAGCTCCGGGGAAACCAGGGGCGAGCAGTACTTC. Residues: CASSSGETRGEQYF.

The rearrangement uses TRBV7-9 and TRBJ1-1, with D possibly TRBD1 on 5 matching bases. The CDR3 is 18 residues long. Germline V gene data show CDR1 as SEHNR and CDR2 as FQNEAQ (reference sequence). V lost 1 base and J 1 base, leaving 19 bases between the germline ends. As DNA, the CDR3 is TGTGCCAGCAGCTTAGGGTTGGGACGTAGGGGATCGAACACTGAAGCTTTCTTT. It codes for CASSLGLGRRGSNTEAFF.

The chain employs TRBV19 and TRBJ2-1, with TRBD2 matching over 8 bases. CDR1 and CDR2 from the germline V gene are LNHDA and SQIVND (reference sequence). The length of the CDR3 is 15 residues. V gave up 4 bases and J gave up 0 bases; unmatched junction bases: 2. CDR3 DNA sequence: TGTGCCAGTAGTACGAGCGGGAGCTCCTACAATGAGCAGTTCTTC. This sequence encodes CASSTSGSSYNEQFF.

As DNA, the CDR3 is TGTGCCAGCAGTTTACGGGAGGGCCATTACGATGAGCAGTTCTTC. Amino acids: CASSLREGHYDEQFF. The chain employs TRBV28 and TRBJ2-1; 8 bases map to TRBD2. With V trimmed by 2 bases and J by 8 bases, 8 bases remained unmatched. The CDR3 covers 15 residues. From germline, CDR1 is MDHEN and CDR2 SYDVKM.

This chain joins TRBV25-1 and TRBJ2-7; 7 bases are a match to TRBD1. CDR3 size: 13 residues. V shed 6 bases, J shed 2 bases, and the junction held 4 bases outside the gene matches. Per the germline V gene, CDR1 is MGHDK and CDR2 is SYGVNS. The CDR3 region is CASSRDSPYEQYF. The DNA of the CDR3 is TGTGCCAGCAGCCGGGACAGTCCCTACGAGCAGTACTTC.

In this sample, this clone turned up a few times. This rearrangement joins TRBV21-1 to TRBJ1-2. TRBV21-1 is an annotated pseudogene. The CDR3 consists of 15 residues. CDR3 loop: CASGPPPSTPRGYTF. CDR3 coding DNA: TGTGCCAGCGGCCCACCACCCAGTACCCCGCGCGGCTACACCTTC.

V usage is TRBV29-1 and J usage is TRBJ2-1; TRBD2 matches at 13 bases. Germline CDR1 reads SQVTM; CDR2 reads ANQGSEA. The CDR3 totals 17 residues. J lost 3 bases, V lost 0 bases, and 5 bases had no gene match. DNA for the CDR3: TGCAGCGTTGAAGATGCGACTAGCGGGGGGAGCTACAATGAGCAGTTCTTC. Translating it yields CSVEDATSGGSYNEQFF.

The chain employs TRBV7-2 and TRBJ1-6, with D possibly TRBD1 on 5 matching bases. V was shortened by 0 bases and J by 9 bases, with 12 bases between the two germline ends. CDR1 and CDR2 (germline): SGHTA, FQGNSA. The CDR3 runs to 15 residues. CDR3 in DNA: TGTGCCAGCAGCTTAGCGAGTCAGGGAGGTTCACCCCTCCACTTT. Its protein is CASSLASQGGSPLHF.

The rearrangement links TRBV6-5 to TRBJ2-7; D is perhaps TRBD2 (5 bases). Germline CDR1 reads MNHEY; CDR2 reads SVGAGI. This CDR3 is built from 10 residues. Trimming left V 6 bases short and J 12 bases short, with 12 bases between. The CDR3 here is CASSPGEWYF. The CDR3 region has the DNA TGTGCCAGCAGCCCCGGGGAATGGTACTTC.

The chain has TRBV5-8 and TRBJ2-5; possible D gene TRBD1, 5 bases. The CDR3 has 14 residues. CDR1 and CDR2 (germline): SGHTS, YDEGEE. V dropped 4 bases and J dropped 1 base, with 11 bases sitting between them. The DNA for the CDR3 is TGTGCCAGCAGCCCGTGGGGCTCCCAAGAGACCCAGTACTTC. Translation: CASSPWGSQETQYF.

This sequence joins TRBV18 and TRBJ2-5, with TRBD1 matching over 7 bases. Germline V lookup: CDR1 KGHSH, CDR2 LQKENI. Germline trimming cut 6 bases from V and 7 bases from J; bases unmatched to any gene: 8. CDR3 length: 13 amino acids. The CDR3 bases are TGTGCCAGCTCTAGGGACAGTCAGGCGACCCAGTACTTC. Its translation: CASSRDSQATQYF.

This chain connects TRBV2 to TRBJ2-2; D is perhaps TRBD1 (6 bases). The germline V and J ends were trimmed by 4 bases and 7 bases, with 16 bases remaining between them. From germline, CDR1 is SNHLY and CDR2 FYNNEI. The CDR3 totals 15 residues. CDR3 residues: CASSVLLGAGGELFF. The CDR3 DNA follows: TGTGCCAGCAGTGTACTTTTGGGGGCAGGCGGGGAGCTGTTTTTT.

The J gene is TRBJ2-3, the V gene TRBV24-1, with 7 bases matching TRBD1. V was pared by 7 bases and J by 0 bases, with 3 bases of the junction left unmatched. Germline CDR1 KGHDR, CDR2 SFDVKD. The CDR3 has 14 residues. The DNA for the CDR3 is TGTGCCACCAGCCCGACAGGGAGCACAGATACGCAGTATTTT. Translation gives CATSPTGSTDTQYF.

The V and J genes are TRBV18 and TRBJ2-1; D gene ambiguous. This CDR3 is built from 11 residues. V lost 3 bases and J 7 bases, leaving 4 bases between the germline ends. Germline CDR1 is KGHSH and CDR2 is LQKENI. The DNA of the CDR3 is TGTGCCAGCTCACCCGAAAATGAGCAGTTCTTC. Amino acids: CASSPENEQFF.

The rearrangement uses TRBV4-2 and TRBJ2-1; a weak D match, TRBD2 (5 bases). CDR1 and CDR2 (germline): LGHNA, YNFKEQ. The CDR3 length is 15 residues. V was pared by 0 bases and J by 4 bases, with 10 bases between. The CDR3 nucleotides are TGTGCCAGCAGCCAAGAAGAACTAGGATACAATGAGCAGTTCTTC. Residues: CASSQEELGYNEQFF.

This clone was observed a few times. J is TRBJ2-5 and V is TRBV6-2 or TRBV6-3; D may be TRBD2 (6 bases). With 6 bases removed from V and 1 base from J, the gap between germline ends came to 12 bases. CDR1 MNHEY and CDR2 SVGEGT come from the germline V gene. The CDR3 covers 14 residues. The CDR3 is CASSRGSGQETQYF. Here the CDR3 DNA reads TGTGCCAGCAGCCGGGGTAGCGGCCAAGAGACCCAGTACTTC.

The CDR3 DNA reads TGTGCCACCAGTGATTCCAGACAGGGATACAATGAGCAGTTCTTC. This sequence encodes CATSDSRQGYNEQFF. The genes are TRBV24-1 and TRBJ2-1, with 7 nucleotides matching TRBD1. The length of the CDR3 is 15 residues. V was pared by 2 bases and J by 4 bases, with 4 bases of the junction left unmatched. Germline-derived CDR1 and CDR2 are KGHDR and SFDVKD.

The rearrangement joins TRBV18 to TRBJ2-7; D unclear. Trimming shortened V by 4 bases and J by 2 bases, and 12 bases separated the two germline ends. The CDR3 totals 14 residues. Germline loops: CDR1 KGHSH, CDR2 LQKENI. The CDR3 DNA reads TGTGCCAGCTCACTATCGACCGGTACCTACGAGCAGTACTTC. The encoded protein is CASSLSTGTYEQYF.

The chain uses TRBV4-3 and TRBJ1-3, with D possibly TRBD1 on 5 matching bases. The CDR3 covers 16 residues. Germline V CDR1 and CDR2: LGHNA, YSLEER. Trimming removed 0 bases from V and 0 bases from J, with 9 bases in between. The CDR3 sequence: CASSQDSGTSGNTIYF. The CDR3 DNA reads as TGCGCCAGCAGCCAAGATTCCGGGACCTCTGGAAACACCATATATTTT.

This chain connects TRBV6-5 to TRBJ1-1, with no clear D. The V and J ends lost 7 bases and 1 base respectively, with 10 bases between them. Germline V gene sequence: CDR1 MNHEY, CDR2 SVGAGI. CDR3 size: 13 residues. For the CDR3, the DNA is TGTGCCAGCAATCTTGGGAGGAACACTGAAGCTTTCTTT. Translated: CASNLGRNTEAFF.

The chain joins TRBV24-1 to TRBJ2-2, with 7 bases that match TRBD2. This CDR3 comprises 13 residues. V lost 10 bases to trimming and J lost 3 bases; unmatched junction nucleotides: 4. Per the germline V gene, CDR1 is KGHDR and CDR2 is SFDVKD. CDR3: CATRDYYTGELFF. CDR3 DNA sequence: TGTGCCACTCGGGACTACTACACCGGGGAGCTGTTTTTT.

J is TRBJ2-7 and V is TRBV28; 7 positions agree with TRBD2. Germline loops: CDR1 MDHEN, CDR2 SYDVKM. The CDR3 sequence is 16 residues long. The trim removed 6 bases at V and 5 bases at J, leaving 16 bases unmatched. DNA of the CDR3: TGTGCCAGCAGGGGGACCTCACTTGGCGGGAGCGACGAGCAGTACTTC. This translates into CASRGTSLGGSDEQYF. The full variable domain, its missing parts supplied by reference TRBV28 and TRBJ2-7, is DVKVTQSSRYLVKRTGEKVFLECVQDMDHENMFWYRQDPGLGLRLIYFSYDVKMKEKGDIPEGYSVSREKKERFSLILESASTNQTSMYLCASRGTSLGGSDEQYFGPGTRLTVT.

This chain uses TRBV5-6 with TRBJ1-2; D is possibly TRBD1 (5 bases). Germline CDR1 is SGHDT and CDR2 is YYEEEE. This CDR3 comprises 15 residues. The V gene lost 6 bases and the J gene lost 8 bases, with 23 bases spanning the gap. CDR3 in amino acids: CASISLGGTKGGYTF. CDR3 DNA: TGTGCCAGCATCTCGTTGGGGGGGACGAAAGGCGGCTACACCTTC.

In this sample, this clone turned up many times. V and J are TRBV4-2 and TRBJ2-3, with 8 positions matching TRBD2. CDR1 LGHNA and CDR2 YNFKEQ come from the germline V gene. V lost 0 bases and J lost 0; bases outside the gene matches: 5. The CDR3 extends over 17 amino acids. CDR3 in amino acids: CASSQERGGGSTDTQYF. In DNA, the CDR3 is TGTGCCAGCAGCCAAGAAAGAGGCGGGGGGAGCACAGATACGCAGTATTTT.